This TCR beta chain appears in the sequencing data of a study of shared clonotypes between healthy human individuals. Data came from immunoSEQ multiplex PCR; TCRdb stores just in-frame clones and leaves some out. This sample has about 480,000 clones; over 75% occur once, and the top ten carry around 13%. Comment on this clone: Its target is unknown.

The CDR3 contains 13 residues. Germline V CDR1 and CDR2: LNHDA, SQIVND (reference sequence). The germline V and J ends were trimmed by 5 bases and 2 bases, with 10 bases remaining between them. Study conclusions and caveats: Sampling was confined to blood; repertoires within tissues likely differ.

J is TRBJ2-7 and V is TRBV19; D is uncertain. The clonotype comes from a woman in her forties in good health. Some clones in this sample may be carry-over from other donors' samples. The source material was PBMCs. The CDR3 region has the DNA TGTGCCAGTAGTCCAGCTCTTGCCTACGAGCAGTACTTC. It encodes CASSPALAYEQYF.